The entry that follows covers one T cell receptor (beta chain) sequence. The antigen is not known. The PCR was carried out with 60 Vbeta primers and 13 Jbeta primers. Produced via immunoSEQ multiplex PCR; TCRdb's table is partial and in-frame only. The repertoire holds some 150,000 clones, 77% seen once, with around 1.5% in the top ten. Trimming took 0 bases from V and 6 from J; bases not matched to a gene: 6. This CDR3 region has 17 residues. CDR1 and CDR2 (germline): SGHRS, YFSETQ. This sample is drawn from a study of cytomegalovirus exposure and HLA in healthy donors. Study-level points and caveats: Earlier analysis looked at TCR beta V segments, and most were productive about 87% or about 30% of the time. Sequencing depth across donors, presence/absence analyses assumed, was roughly uniform. TCR beta sequences reportedly predicted the HLA-A and HLA-B alleles of most subjects accurately. The classifier reportedly diagnosed cytomegalovirus status with high sensitivity and specificity.

Source material: PBMCs. The sequence came from a female donor in good health and CMV-seronegative. This chain joins TRBV5-1 and TRBJ2-2, with TRBD2 matching 12 bases. The CDR3 here is CASSLGLAGVSSGELFF. The CDR3 coding sequence is TGCGCCAGCAGCTTGGGACTAGCGGGAGTTTCGTCCGGGGAGCTGTTTTTT.